Presented here are 3 T cell receptor beta chains from one specimen sequenced in a study of T cell repertoires in cytomegalovirus infection. Their specific antigens are unknown. TCRdb independently ran MiXCR on the reads; one entry per CDR3 protein. The data contain a few hundred thousand distinct CDR3 sequences, 40% of them singletons. The input for sequencing was cultured PBMCs, taken from culture after CMV antigen stimulation. Every receptor here comes from a human donor in good health (CMV status not recorded). Some clones in this sample may be carry-over from other donors' samples.

The V call is TRBV7-9, the J call TRBJ2-7; maybe TRBD1 (5 bases). V lost 7 bases and J lost 5, with 18 bases in between. The length of the CDR3 is 14 residues. Germline assignment: CDR1 SEHNR and CDR2 FQNEAQ (reference sequence). The CDR3 DNA sequence: TGTGCCAGCACCGCGGACCAGGGAACCGACGAGCAGTACTTC. It yields the protein CASTADQGTDEQYF.

In this sample, this clonotype turned up a few times. The V gene is TRBV12-5, the J gene TRBJ2-2, with D unresolved. Trimming removed 3 bases at V and 6 bases at J, with 2 bases between. This CDR3 is 11 amino acids long. Germline V gene data show CDR1 as LGHNT and CDR2 as FRNRAP. CDR3: CASGFSGELFF. In nucleotides, the CDR3 is TGTGCTAGTGGTTTTTCCGGGGAGCTGTTTTTT. Based on the CDR3 plus reference TRBV12-5 and TRBJ2-2, the full variable domain is DARVTQTPRHKVTEMGQEVTMRCQPILGHNTVFWYRQTMMQGLELLAYFRNRAPLDDSGMPKDRFSAEMPDATLATLKIQPSEPRDSAVYFCASGFSGELFFGEGSRLTVL.

The chain combines TRBV6-6 with TRBJ1-1; D call uncertain. The CDR3 is 13 residues long. Trimming removed 7 bases from V and 3 bases from J, with 12 bases in between. Germline loops: CDR1 MNHNY, CDR2 SVGAGI (reference sequence). CDR3 DNA sequence: TGTGCCAGCACTACGGACGGGTACACTGAAGCTTTCTTT. This translates into CASTTDGYTEAFF.